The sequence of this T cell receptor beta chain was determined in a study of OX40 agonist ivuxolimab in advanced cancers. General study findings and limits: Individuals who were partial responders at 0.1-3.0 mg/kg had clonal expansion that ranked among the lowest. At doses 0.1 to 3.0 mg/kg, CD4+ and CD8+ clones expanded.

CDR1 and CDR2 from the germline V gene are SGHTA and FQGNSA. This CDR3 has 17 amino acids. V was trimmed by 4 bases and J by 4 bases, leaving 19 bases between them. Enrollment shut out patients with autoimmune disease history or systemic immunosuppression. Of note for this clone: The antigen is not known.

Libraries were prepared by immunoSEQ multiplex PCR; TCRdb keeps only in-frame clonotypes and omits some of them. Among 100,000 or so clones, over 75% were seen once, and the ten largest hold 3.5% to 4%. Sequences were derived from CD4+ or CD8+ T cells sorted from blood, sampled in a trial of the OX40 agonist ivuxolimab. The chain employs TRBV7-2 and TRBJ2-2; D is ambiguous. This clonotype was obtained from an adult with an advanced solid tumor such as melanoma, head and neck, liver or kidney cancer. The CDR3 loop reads CASSSGYWEMGTGELFF. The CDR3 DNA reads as TGTGCCAGCAGCTCTGGGTACTGGGAAATGGGCACCGGGGAGCTGTTTTTT.